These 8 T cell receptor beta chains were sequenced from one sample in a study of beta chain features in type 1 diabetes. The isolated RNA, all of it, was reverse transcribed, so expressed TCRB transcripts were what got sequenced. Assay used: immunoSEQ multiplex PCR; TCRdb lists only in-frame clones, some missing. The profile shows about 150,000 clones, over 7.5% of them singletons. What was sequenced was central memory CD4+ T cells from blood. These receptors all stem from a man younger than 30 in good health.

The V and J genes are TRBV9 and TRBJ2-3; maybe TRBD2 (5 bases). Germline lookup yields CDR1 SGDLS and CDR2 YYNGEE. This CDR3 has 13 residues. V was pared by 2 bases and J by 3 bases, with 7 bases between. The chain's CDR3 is CASSVRGTDTQYF. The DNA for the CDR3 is TGTGCCAGCAGCGTCCGAGGGACAGATACGCAGTATTTT. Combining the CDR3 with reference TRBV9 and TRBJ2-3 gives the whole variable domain DSGVTQTPKHLITATGQRVTLRCSPRSGDLSVYWYQQSLDQGLQFLIQYYNGEERAKGNILERFSAQQFPDLHSELNLSSLELGDSALYFCASSVRGTDTQYFGPGTRLTVL.

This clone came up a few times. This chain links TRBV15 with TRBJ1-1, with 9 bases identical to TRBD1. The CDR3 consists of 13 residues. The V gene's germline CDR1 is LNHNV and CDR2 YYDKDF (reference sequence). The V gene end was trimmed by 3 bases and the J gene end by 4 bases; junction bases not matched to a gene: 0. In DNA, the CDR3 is TGTGCCACCAGCAGGACAGGGGGCACTGAAGCTTTCTTT. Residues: CATSRTGGTEAFF.

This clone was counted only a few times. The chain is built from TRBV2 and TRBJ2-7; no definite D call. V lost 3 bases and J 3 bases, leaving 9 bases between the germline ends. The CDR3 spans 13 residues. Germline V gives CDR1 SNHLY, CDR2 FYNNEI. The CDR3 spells CASSDGIVYEQYF. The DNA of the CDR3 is TGTGCCAGCAGTGACGGTATCGTCTACGAGCAGTACTTC. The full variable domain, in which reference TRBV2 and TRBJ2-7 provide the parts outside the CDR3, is EPEVTQTPSHQVTQMGQEVILRCVPISNHLYFYWYRQILGQKVEFLVSFYNNEISEKSEIFDDQFSVERPDGSNFTLKIRSTKLEDSAMYFCASSDGIVYEQYFGPGTRLTVT.

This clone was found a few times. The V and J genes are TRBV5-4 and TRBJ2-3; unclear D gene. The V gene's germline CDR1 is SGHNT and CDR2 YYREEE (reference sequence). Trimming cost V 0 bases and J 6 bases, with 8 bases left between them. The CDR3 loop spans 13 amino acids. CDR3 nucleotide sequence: TGTGCCAGCAGCTTGGCGAGTTCGGATACGCAGTATTTT. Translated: CASSLASSDTQYF.

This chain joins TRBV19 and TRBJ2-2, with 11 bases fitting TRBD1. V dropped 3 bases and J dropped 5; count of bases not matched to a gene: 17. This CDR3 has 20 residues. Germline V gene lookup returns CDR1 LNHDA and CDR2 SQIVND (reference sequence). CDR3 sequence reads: CASSIGGLIGQGARTGELFF. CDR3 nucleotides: TGTGCCAGTAGTATCGGGGGTCTAATAGGACAGGGGGCAAGGACCGGGGAGCTGTTTTTT.

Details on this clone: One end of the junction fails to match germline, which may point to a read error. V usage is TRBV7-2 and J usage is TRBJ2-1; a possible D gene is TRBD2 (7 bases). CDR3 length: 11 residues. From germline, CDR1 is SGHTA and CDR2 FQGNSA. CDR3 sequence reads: CASSLAEGGIF. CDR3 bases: TGTGCCAGCAGCTTAGCGGAGGGGGGGATCTTC.

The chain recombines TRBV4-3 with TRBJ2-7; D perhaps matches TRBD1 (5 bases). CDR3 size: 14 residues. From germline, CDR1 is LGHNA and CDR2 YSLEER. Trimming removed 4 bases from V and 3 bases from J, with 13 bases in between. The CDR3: CASSLSQGHYEQYF. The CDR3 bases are TGCGCCAGCAGCCTTTCGCAGGGCCACTACGAGCAGTACTTC.

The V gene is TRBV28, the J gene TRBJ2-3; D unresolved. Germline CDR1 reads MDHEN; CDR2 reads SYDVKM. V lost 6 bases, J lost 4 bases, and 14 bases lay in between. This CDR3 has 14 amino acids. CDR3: CASSRLTSPDTQYF. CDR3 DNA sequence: TGTGCCAGCAGCCGCTTAACATCGCCAGATACGCAGTATTTT. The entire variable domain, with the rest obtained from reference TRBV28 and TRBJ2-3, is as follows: DVKVTQSSRYLVKRTGEKVFLECVQDMDHENMFWYRQDPGLGLRLIYFSYDVKMKEKGDIPEGYSVSREKKERFSLILESASTNQTSMYLCASSRLTSPDTQYFGPGTRLTVL.